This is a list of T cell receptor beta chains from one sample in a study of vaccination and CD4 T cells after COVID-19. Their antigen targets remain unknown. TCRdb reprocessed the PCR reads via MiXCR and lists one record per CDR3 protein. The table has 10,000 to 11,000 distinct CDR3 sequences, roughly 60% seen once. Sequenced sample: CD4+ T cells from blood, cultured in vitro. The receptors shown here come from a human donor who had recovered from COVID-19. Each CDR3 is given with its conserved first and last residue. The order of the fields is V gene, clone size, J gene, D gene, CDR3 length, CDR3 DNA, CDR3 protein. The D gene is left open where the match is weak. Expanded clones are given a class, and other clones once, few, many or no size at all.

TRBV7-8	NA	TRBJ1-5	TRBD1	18	TGTGCCAGCAGCTTAGAGTTGGCAGGGGGCTGGAGCAATCAGCCCCAGCATTTT	CASSLELAGGWSNQPQHF
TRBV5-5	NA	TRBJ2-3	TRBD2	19	TGTGCCAGCAGCACGGGACTAGCGGGGGGGCGCCTTGGCACAGATACGCAGTATTTT	CASSTGLAGGRLGTDTQYF
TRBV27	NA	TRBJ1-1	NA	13	TGTGCCAGCAGTTTCGGGGGAGGGACTGAAGCTTTCTTT	CASSFGGGTEAFF
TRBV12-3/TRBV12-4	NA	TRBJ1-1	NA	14	TGTGCCAGCAGTTGGTCTCAGGGATACACTGAAGCTTTCTTT	CASSWSQGYTEAFF
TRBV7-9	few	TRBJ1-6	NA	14	TGTGCCAGCAGCTTTGATGGAGGGGACTCACCCCTCCACTTT	CASSFDGGDSPLHF
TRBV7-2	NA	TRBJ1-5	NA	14	TGTGCCAGCGGCAACGGCAGTAGCAATCAGCCCCAGCATTTT	CASGNGSSNQPQHF
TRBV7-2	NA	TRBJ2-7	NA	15	TGTGCCAGCAGCTTAAGTCGAAGCGTCGCCTACGAGCAGTACTTC	CASSLSRSVAYEQYF
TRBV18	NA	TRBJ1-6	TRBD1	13	TGTGCCAGCTCACCGGACAGGAATTCACCCCTCCACTTT	CASSPDRNSPLHF
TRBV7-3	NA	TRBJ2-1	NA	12	TGTGCCAGCAGCCAAACTGAACTAAAGCAGTTCTTC	CASSQTELKQFF
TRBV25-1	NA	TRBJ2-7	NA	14	TGTGCCAGCAGTGAATATATAGGGGCGAGCGAGCAGTACTTC	CASSEYIGASEQYF
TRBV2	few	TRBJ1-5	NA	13	TGTGCCAGCAGTATTGCCAGAAATCAGCCCCAGCATTTT	CASSIARNQPQHF
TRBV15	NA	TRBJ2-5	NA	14	TGTGCCACCAGCAGAGGTGACTACCAAGAGACCCAGTACTTC	CATSRGDYQETQYF
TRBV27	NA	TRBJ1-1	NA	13	TGTGCCAGCAAACTGTACTTCAACACTGAAGCTTTCTTT	CASKLYFNTEAFF
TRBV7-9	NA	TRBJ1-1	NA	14	TGTGCCAGCAGCTTAGCTCCGGACAGCCTTGAAGCTTTCTTT	CASSLAPDSLEAFF